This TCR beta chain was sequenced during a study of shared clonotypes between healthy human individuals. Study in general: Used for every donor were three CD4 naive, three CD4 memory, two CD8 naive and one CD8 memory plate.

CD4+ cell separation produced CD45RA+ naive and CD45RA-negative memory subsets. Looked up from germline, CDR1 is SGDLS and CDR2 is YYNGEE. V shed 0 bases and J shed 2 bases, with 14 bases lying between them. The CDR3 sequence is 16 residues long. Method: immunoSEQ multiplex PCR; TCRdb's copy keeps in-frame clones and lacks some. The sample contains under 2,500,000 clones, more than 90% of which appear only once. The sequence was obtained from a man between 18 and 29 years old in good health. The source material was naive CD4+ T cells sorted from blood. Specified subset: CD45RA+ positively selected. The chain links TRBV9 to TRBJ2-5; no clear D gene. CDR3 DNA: TGTGCCAGCAGCGTAGGAAGGGCCAATCTTCAAGAGACCCAGTACTTC. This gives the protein CASSVGRANLQETQYF.